This TCR beta chain was identified during a study of T cell responses to AZD1222 COVID-19 vaccine. Study findings and constraints: Epitopes outside B.1.351 and B.1.1.7 mutated regions reportedly drew nearly half of spike TCRs.

As for this clone: What it recognizes is unknown.

V shed 0 bases, J shed 4 bases, and the junction held 7 bases outside the gene matches. The germline V gene encodes CDR1 MGHRA and CDR2 YSYEKL. The CDR3 is 17 residues long. Method: immunoSEQ multiplex PCR; TCRdb's copy keeps in-frame clones and lacks some. Here the sample spans 45,000 to 55,000 clones, 84% being singletons. Here the sequenced sample was peripheral blood, taken on day 0 of AZD1222 vaccination. The receptor was derived from an adult in good health. The chain couples TRBV4-1 to TRBJ2-1, with 9 nucleotides matching TRBD2. This CDR3 reads CASSQDSASGKYNEQFF. DNA for the CDR3: TGCGCCAGCAGCCAAGATTCGGCTAGCGGGAAGTACAATGAGCAGTTCTTC.